What follows describes a single T cell receptor (beta chain). The antigen is not known. Healthy Finnish infants undergoing corrective surgery for congenital heart defects provided the donor material. A roughly 0.45-1 mL peripheral blood aliquot was taken intraoperatively from four of eight donors. Blood DNA came from all available leukocytes, not a fixed cell number. These data belong to a study of human thymus T cells. Study-level findings and limits: Thymic and blood repertoires appeared to show biased V and J gene usage.

Generated by immunoSEQ multiplex PCR, the TCRdb table keeps only in-frame clones and is missing some. The top ten hold approximately 0.15% of the sample, which has some 50,000 clones, approximately 95% seen once. This CDR3 contains 12 residues. The germline V gene encodes CDR1 SNHLY and CDR2 FYNNEI. V shed 6 bases and J shed 1 base, with 6 bases lying between them. The sample taken for sequencing was blood. This receptor was obtained from a girl less than two years old with a congenital heart defect but otherwise immunologically healthy. This chain uses TRBV2 with TRBJ1-2; possibly TRBD1 for D (5 bases). CDR3 region: CASRQVNYGYTF. The CDR3, as DNA: TGTGCCAGCAGACAGGTTAACTATGGCTACACCTTC.